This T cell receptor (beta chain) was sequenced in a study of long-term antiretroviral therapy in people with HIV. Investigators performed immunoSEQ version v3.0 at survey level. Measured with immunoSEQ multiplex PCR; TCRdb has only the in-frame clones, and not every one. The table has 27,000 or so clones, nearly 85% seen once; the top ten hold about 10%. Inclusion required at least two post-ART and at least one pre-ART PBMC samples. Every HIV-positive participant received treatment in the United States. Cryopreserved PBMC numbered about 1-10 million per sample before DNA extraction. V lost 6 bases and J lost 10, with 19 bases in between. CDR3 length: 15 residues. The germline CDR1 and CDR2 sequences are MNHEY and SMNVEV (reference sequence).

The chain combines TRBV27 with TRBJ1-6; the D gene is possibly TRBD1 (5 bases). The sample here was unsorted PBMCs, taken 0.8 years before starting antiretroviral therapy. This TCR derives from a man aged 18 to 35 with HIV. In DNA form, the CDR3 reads TGTGCCAGCAGACCCGGACACAATCCGAGGTCACCCCTCCACTTT. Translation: CASRPGHNPRSPLHF.